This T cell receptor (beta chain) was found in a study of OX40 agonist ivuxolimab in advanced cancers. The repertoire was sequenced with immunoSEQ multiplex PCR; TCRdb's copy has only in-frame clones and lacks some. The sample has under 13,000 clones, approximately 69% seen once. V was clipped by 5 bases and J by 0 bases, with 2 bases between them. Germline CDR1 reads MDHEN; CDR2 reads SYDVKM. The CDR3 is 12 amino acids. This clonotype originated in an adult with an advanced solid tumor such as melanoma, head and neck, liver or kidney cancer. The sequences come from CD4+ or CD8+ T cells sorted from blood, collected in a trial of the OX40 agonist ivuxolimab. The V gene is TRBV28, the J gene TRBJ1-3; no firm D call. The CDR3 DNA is TGTGCCAGCAGTAACTCTGGAAACACCATATATTTT. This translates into CASSNSGNTIYF.